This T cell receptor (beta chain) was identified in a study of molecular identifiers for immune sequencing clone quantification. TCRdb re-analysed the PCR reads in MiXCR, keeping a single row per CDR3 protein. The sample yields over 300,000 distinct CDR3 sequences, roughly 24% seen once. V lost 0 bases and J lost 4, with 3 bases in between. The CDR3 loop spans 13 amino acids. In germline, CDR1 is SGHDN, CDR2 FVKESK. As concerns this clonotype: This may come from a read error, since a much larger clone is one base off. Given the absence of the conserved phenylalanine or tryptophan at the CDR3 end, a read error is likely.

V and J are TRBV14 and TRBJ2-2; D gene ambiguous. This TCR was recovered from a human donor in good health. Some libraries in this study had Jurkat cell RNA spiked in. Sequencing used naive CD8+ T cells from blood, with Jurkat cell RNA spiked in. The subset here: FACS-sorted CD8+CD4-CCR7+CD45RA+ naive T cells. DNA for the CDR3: TGTGCCAGCAGCCAAGATCGCACCGGGGAGCTGTTTATT. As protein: CASSQDRTGELFI.